This T cell receptor beta chain was obtained from a study of control samples from healthy donors and cancer patients. Method: immunoSEQ multiplex PCR; TCRdb's copy keeps in-frame clones and lacks some. The repertoire holds about 57,000 clones, with 90% to 95% as singletons. The germline gives CDR1 WSHSY, CDR2 SAAADI. Trimming at V came to 8 bases and at J to 2 bases, leaving 4 bases not matched to a gene. The CDR3 has 14 residues. The clonotype was recovered from a man aged 25 to 40 in good health. This sequence joins TRBV10-2 and TRBJ2-3, with 10 bases aligning to TRBD2. Sequences were obtained from blood. CDR3 nucleotide sequence: TGCGCCAGCCTCGGACTAGCGGCCACAGATACGCAGTATTTT. This translates into CASLGLAATDTQYF.